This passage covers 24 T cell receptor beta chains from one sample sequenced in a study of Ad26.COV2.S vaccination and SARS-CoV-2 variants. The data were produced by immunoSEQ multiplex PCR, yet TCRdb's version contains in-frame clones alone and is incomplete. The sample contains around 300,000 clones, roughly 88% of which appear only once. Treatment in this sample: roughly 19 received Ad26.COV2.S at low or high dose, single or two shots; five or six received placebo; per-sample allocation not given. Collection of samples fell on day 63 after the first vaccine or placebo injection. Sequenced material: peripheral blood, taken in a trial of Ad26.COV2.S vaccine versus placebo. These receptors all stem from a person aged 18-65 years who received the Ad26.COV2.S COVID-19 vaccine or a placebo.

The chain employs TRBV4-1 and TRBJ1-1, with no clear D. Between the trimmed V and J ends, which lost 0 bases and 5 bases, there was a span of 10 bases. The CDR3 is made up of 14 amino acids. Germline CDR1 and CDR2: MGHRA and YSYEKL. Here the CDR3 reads CASSQDYLGTEAFF. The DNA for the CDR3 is TGCGCCAGCAGCCAAGATTATCTTGGAACTGAAGCTTTCTTT.

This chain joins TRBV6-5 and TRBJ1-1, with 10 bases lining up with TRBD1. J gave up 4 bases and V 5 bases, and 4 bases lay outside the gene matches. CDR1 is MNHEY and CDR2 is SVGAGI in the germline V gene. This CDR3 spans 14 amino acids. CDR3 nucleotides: TGTGCCAGCAGTCCTCGGACAGGGGGCACTGAAGCTTTCTTT. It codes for CASSPRTGGTEAFF.

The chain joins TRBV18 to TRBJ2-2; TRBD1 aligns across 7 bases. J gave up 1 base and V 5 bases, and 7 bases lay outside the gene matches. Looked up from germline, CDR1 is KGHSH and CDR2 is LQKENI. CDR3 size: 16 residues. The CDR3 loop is CASSWPGQKNTGELFF. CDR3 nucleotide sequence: TGTGCCAGCTCATGGCCGGGACAGAAGAACACCGGGGAGCTGTTTTTT.

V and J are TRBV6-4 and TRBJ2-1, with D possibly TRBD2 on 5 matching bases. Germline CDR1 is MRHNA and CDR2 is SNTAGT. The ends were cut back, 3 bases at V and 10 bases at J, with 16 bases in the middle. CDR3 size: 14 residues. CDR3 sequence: CASSEGSVSAEQFF. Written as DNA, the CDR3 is TGTGCCAGCAGTGAAGGTAGCGTGTCTGCGGAGCAGTTCTTC.

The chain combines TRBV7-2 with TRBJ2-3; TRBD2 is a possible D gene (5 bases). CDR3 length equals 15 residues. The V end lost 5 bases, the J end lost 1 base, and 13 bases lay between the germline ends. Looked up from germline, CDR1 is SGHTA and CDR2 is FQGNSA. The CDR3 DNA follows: TGTGCCAGCAGCACAAGCGGTCATGGCACAGATACGCAGTATTTT. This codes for CASSTSGHGTDTQYF.

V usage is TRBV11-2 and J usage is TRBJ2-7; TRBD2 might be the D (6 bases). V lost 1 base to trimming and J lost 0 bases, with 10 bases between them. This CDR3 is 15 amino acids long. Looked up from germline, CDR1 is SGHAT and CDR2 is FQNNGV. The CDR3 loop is CASSLGGVSSYEQYV. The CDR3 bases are TGTGCCAGCAGCTTAGGCGGGGTTAGCTCCTACGAGCAGTACGTC.

CDR3 sequence: CASSYTANTEAFF. The CDR3 region has the DNA TGTGCCAGCAGTTATACAGCGAACACTGAAGCTTTCTTT. This sequence joins TRBV27 and TRBJ1-1; D remains unclear. V was shortened by 4 bases and J by 1 base, with 7 bases between the two germline ends. The germline CDR1 and CDR2 sequences are MNHEY and SMNVEV (reference sequence). The length of the CDR3 is 13 residues.

The CDR3 sequence: CASSPAGSTNEKLFF. The CDR3 DNA is TGTGCCAGCAGCCCGGCGGGCTCAACTAATGAAAAACTGTTTTTT. The chain recombines TRBV7-9 with TRBJ1-4; D is unclear. V was shortened by 5 bases and J by 0 bases, with 10 bases between the two germline ends. Germline V CDR1 and CDR2: SEHNR, FQNEAQ (reference sequence). The CDR3 covers 15 residues.

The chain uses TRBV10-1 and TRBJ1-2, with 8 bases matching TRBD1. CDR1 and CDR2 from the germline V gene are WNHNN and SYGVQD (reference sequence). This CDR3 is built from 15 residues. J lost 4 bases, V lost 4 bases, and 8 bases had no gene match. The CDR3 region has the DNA TGCGCCAGCAGTGCCGCGACAGGGGATCTCTATGGCTACACCTTC. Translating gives CASSAATGDLYGYTF.

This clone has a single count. CDR3 sequence reads: CASSFPAGLKRAFF. The CDR3 DNA sequence: TGTGCCAGCAGTTTCCCAGCAGGGCTGAAGCGTGCTTTCTTT. This rearrangement joins TRBV28 to TRBJ1-1; D might be TRBD1 (5 bases). Germline CDR1 is MDHEN and CDR2 is SYDVKM. Trimming cost V 3 bases and J 11 bases, with 19 bases left between them. The CDR3 loop spans 14 amino acids.

CDR3 sequence (DNA): TGTGCCAGTAATAAGGGCGGCACCCAAGAGACCCAGTACTTC. This sequence encodes CASNKGGTQETQYF. This sequence joins TRBV19 and TRBJ2-5; D ambiguous. Germline values: CDR1 LNHDA, CDR2 SQIVND (reference sequence). With 7 bases removed from V and 1 base from J, the gap between germline ends came to 13 bases. The CDR3 contains 14 residues.

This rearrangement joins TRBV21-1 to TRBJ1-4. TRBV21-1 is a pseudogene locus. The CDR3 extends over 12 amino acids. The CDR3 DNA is TGTGCCAGCAGCCCCCGGGAGGAAAAACTGTTTTTT. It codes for CASSPREEKLFF.

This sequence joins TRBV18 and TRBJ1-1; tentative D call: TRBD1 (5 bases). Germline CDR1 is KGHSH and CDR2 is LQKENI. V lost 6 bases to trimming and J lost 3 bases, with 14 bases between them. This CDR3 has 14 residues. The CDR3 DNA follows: TGTGCCAGCTCGCCCCAGCGGGGCTACACTGAAGCTTTCTTT. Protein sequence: CASSPQRGYTEAFF.

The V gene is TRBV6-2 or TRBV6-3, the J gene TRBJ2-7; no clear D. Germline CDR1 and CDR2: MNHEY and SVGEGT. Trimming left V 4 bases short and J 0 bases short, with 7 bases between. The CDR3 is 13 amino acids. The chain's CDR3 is CASSLLTSYEQYF. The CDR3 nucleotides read TGTGCCAGCAGTTTACTTACCTCCTACGAGCAGTACTTC.

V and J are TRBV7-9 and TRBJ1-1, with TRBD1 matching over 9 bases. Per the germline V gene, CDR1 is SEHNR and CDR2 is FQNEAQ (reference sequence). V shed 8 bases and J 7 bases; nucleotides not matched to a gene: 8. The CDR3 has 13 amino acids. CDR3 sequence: CASRPGQGVEAFF. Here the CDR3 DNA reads TGTGCCAGCCGCCCGGGACAGGGTGTTGAAGCTTTCTTT.

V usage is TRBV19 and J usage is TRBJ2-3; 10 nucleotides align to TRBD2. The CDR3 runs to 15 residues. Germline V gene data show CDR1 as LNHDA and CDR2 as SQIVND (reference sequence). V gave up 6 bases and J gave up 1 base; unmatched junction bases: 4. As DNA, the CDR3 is TGTGCCAGTAGATCCGGGACTAGCGGCACAGATACGCAGTATTTT. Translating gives CASRSGTSGTDTQYF. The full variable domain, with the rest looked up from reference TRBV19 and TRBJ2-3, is DGGITQSPKYLFRKEGQNVTLSCEQNLNHDAMYWYRQDPGQGLRLIYYSQIVNDFQKGDIAEGYSVSREKKESFPLTVTSAQKNPTAFYLCASRSGTSGTDTQYFGPGTRLTVL.

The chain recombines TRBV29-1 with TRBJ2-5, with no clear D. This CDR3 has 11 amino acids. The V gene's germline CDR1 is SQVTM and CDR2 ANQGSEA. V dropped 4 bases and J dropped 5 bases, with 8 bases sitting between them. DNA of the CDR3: TGCAGCGTTGGGGCGTGGGAGACCCAGTACTTC. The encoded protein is CSVGAWETQYF.

CDR3 bases: TGCGCCAGCAGTACACAGGGACCCACTGAAGCTTTCTTT. This codes for CASSTQGPTEAFF. The V call is TRBV10-2, the J call TRBJ1-1; D possibly corresponds to TRBD1 (6 bases). The CDR3 is made up of 13 amino acids. Germline V gene lookup returns CDR1 WSHSY and CDR2 SAAADI. V lost 5 bases and J lost 4, with 11 bases in between.

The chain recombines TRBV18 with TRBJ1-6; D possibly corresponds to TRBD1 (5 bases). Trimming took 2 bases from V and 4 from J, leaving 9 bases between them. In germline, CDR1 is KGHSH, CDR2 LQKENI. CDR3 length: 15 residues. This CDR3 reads CASSPDQGYNSPLHF. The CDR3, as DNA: TGTGCCAGCTCACCAGACCAGGGATATAATTCACCCCTCCACTTT.

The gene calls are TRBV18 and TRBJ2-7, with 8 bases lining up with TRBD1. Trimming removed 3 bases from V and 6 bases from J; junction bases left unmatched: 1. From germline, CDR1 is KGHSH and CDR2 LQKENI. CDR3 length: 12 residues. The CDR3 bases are TGTGCCAGCTCACCGGACAGGGCCGAGCAGTACGTC. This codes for CASSPDRAEQYV.

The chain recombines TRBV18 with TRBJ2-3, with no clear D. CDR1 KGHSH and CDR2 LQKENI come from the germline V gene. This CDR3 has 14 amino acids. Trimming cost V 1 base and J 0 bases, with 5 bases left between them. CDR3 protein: CASSPQLSTDTQYF. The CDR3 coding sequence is TGTGCCAGCTCACCACAGCTGAGCACAGATACGCAGTATTTT.

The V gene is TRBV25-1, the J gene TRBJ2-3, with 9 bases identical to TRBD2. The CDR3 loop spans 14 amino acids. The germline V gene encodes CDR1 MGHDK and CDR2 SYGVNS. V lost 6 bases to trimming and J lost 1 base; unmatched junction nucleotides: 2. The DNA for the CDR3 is TGTGCCAGCAGGACTAGCGGACGCACAGATACGCAGTATTTT. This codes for CASRTSGRTDTQYF. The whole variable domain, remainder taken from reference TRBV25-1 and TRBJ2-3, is EADIYQTPRYLVIGTGKKITLECSQTMGHDKMYWYQQDPGMELHLIHYSYGVNSTEKGDLSSESTVSRIRTEHFPLTLESARPSHTSQYLCASRTSGRTDTQYFGPGTRLTVL.

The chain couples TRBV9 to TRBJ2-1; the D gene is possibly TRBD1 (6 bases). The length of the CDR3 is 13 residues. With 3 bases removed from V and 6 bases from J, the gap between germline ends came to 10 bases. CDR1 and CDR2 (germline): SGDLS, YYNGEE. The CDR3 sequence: CASSANRVNEQFF. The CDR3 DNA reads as TGTGCCAGCAGCGCGAACAGGGTCAATGAGCAGTTCTTC.

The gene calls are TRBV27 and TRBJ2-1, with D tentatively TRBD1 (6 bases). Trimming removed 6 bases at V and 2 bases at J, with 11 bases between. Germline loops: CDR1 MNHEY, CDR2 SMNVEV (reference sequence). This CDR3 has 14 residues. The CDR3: CASSDKGAYNEQFF. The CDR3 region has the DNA TGTGCCAGCAGCGATAAGGGGGCCTACAATGAGCAGTTCTTC.